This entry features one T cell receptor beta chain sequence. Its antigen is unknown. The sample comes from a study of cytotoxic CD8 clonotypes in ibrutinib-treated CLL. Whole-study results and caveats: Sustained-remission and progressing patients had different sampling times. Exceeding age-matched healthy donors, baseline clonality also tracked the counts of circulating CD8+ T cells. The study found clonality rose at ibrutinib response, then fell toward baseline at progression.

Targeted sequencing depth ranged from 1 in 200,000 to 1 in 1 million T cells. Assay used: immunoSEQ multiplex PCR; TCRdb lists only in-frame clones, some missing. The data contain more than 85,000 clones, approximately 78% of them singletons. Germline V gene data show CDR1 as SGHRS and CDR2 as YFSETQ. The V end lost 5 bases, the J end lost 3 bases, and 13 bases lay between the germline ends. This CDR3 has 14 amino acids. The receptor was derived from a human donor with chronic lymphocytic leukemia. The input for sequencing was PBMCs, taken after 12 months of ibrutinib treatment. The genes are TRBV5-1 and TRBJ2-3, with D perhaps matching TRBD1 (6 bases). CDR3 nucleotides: TGCGCCAGCAGGGCCCAGGGGAGTACAGATACGCAGTATTTT. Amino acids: CASRAQGSTDTQYF.